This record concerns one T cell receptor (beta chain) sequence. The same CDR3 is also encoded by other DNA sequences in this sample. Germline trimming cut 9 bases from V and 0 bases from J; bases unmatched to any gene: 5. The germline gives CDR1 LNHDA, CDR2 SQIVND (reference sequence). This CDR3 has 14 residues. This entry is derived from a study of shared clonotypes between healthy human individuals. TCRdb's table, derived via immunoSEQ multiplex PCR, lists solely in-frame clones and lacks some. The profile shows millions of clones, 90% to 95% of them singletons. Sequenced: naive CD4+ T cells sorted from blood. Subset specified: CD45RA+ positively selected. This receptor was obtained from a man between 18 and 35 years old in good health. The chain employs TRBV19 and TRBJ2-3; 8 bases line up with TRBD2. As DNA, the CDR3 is TGTGCCAGCCGGCTAGCGGGTAGCACAGATACGCAGTATTTT. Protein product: CASRLAGSTDTQYF.